The clone carrying this TCR beta chain occurred many times. The antigen remains undetermined. The investigators amplified TCR beta CDR3 regions from RNA transcripts. RT-PCR in the first round (using the HTBI primer set) targeted the TCR CDR3. TCRdb re-called the multiplex PCR reads through MiXCR, storing one row per CDR3 protein. The repertoire holds about half a million distinct CDR3 sequences, with about 16% as singletons. The data are from a study of T cells in Graves' hyperthyroidism and ophthalmopathy. Study-level points and caveats: In the analysis, a 13 V-J model separated ophthalmopathy from stable hyperthyroidism. Ophthalmopathy prediction by the model preceded onset by a median 6.5 months.

A Clinical Activity Score of at least 3, a NOSPECS grade of at least 4 and a duration under 3 months were recorded in the ophthalmopathy patients. The V end lost 0 bases, the J end lost 1 base, and 22 bases lay between the germline ends. The CDR3 covers 19 residues. Germline-derived CDR1 and CDR2 are DFQATT and SNEGSKA (reference sequence). The sequencing sample was made of blood. This chain connects TRBV20-1 to TRBJ2-1; D is perhaps TRBD2 (6 bases). The source is a woman in her 30s with Graves' ophthalmopathy. DNA of the CDR3: TGCAGTGCTAGAGATCTGTCGGGACTCCATTCGGGTTCCTACAATGAGCAGTTCTTC. Translating gives CSARDLSGLHSGSYNEQFF.